The next 17 T cell receptor beta chains were all read from a single sample in a study of T cell repertoires in cytomegalovirus infection. These TCRs are of unknown antigen specificity. TCRdb reprocessed the reads via MiXCR and lists one record per CDR3 protein. This sample has about 770,000 distinct CDR3 sequences; 25% to 30% occur once, and the top ten carry around 13%. The input for sequencing was cultured CD8+ T cells from PBMCs, taken from culture after CMV antigen stimulation. Every receptor here comes from a human donor in good health (CMV status not recorded). Some clones in this sample may be carry-over from other donors' samples.

This rearrangement joins TRBV6-5 to TRBJ2-7; D remains ambiguous. The V gene lost 7 bases and the J gene lost 2 bases, with 12 bases spanning the gap. Germline values: CDR1 MNHEY, CDR2 SVGAGI. The CDR3 has 13 residues. Here the CDR3 reads CASTYSLAYEQYF. CDR3 coding DNA: TGTGCCAGCACCTATTCTCTGGCCTACGAGCAGTACTTC.

The V call is TRBV5-3, the J call TRBJ2-2; 9 bases match TRBD1. TRBV5-3 is reported as an ORF; its role is uncertain. V lost 8 bases to trimming and J lost 7 bases; unmatched junction nucleotides: 12. The CDR3 extends over 15 amino acids. CDR3 amino acids: CASSNRDRVHGELFF. As DNA, the CDR3 is TGTGCCAGCAGCAACCGGGACAGGGTTCACGGGGAGCTGTTTTTT.

In this sample, this clonotype turned up many times. V gene TRBV7-2 combines with J gene TRBJ2-5; TRBD2 matches 11 bases. The germline CDR1 and CDR2 sequences are SGHTA and FQGNSA. This CDR3 is built from 16 residues. The trim removed 3 bases at V and 5 bases at J, leaving 8 bases unmatched. The CDR3 loop is CASSLGLADEVETQYF. The DNA for the CDR3 is TGTGCCAGCAGCTTGGGACTAGCGGATGAGGTCGAGACCCAGTACTTC.

The rearrangement links TRBV3-1 to TRBJ2-3, with 7 bases identical to TRBD1. The V segment lost 1 base and the J segment 0 bases; nucleotides outside the gene matches: 10. This CDR3 is built from 18 residues. Germline CDR1 LGHDT, CDR2 YNNKEL (reference sequence). CDR3 bases: TGTGCCAGCAGCCAAGTTGGGATGGGACAGCTTAGCACAGATACGCAGTATTTT. Amino acids: CASSQVGMGQLSTDTQYF.

This clonotype was counted a few times. The chain links TRBV4-1 to TRBJ2-3; D is unclear. Germline V lookup: CDR1 MGHRA, CDR2 YSYEKL. CDR3 size: 15 residues. With 4 bases removed from V and 4 bases from J, the gap between germline ends came to 15 bases. CDR3 residues: CASSLSPRTADTQYF. The CDR3 DNA follows: TGCGCCAGCAGCCTTTCTCCCCGGACGGCAGATACGCAGTATTTT.

The sample holds many counts of this clonotype. The chain uses TRBV6-5 and TRBJ1-1; D possibly corresponds to TRBD1 (5 bases). CDR3 length equals 13 residues. The germline gives CDR1 MNHEY, CDR2 SVGAGI. With 0 bases removed from V and 4 bases from J, the gap between germline ends came to 6 bases. The CDR3 DNA reads as TGTGCCAGCAGTTACTCAGGGGCCACTGAAGCTTTCTTT. This encodes CASSYSGATEAFF.

This clonotype was found many times. The chain uses TRBV5-6 and TRBJ2-2; D not resolved. Germline assignment: CDR1 SGHDT and CDR2 YYEEEE. The CDR3 is 14 residues long. Trimming cost V 4 bases and J 1 base, with 8 bases left between them. The CDR3 spells CASSHRQNTGELFF. Here the CDR3 DNA reads TGTGCCAGCAGCCATAGACAGAACACCGGGGAGCTGTTTTTT.

In its sample, this clonotype was seen a few times. This chain joins TRBV19 and TRBJ2-1, with D possibly TRBD2 on 6 matching bases. The CDR3 contains 15 residues. The V gene lost 6 bases and the J gene lost 4 bases, with 16 bases spanning the gap. Germline V gene data show CDR1 as LNHDA and CDR2 as SQIVND (reference sequence). CDR3 sequence: CASSPGLNLYNEQFF. CDR3 nucleotides: TGTGCCAGTAGCCCCGGACTAAATTTATACAATGAGCAGTTCTTC.

There are a few counts of this clonotype. The genes are TRBV12-5 and TRBJ1-5, with D maybe TRBD1 (5 bases). CDR1 and CDR2 (germline): LGHNT, FRNRAP. Trimming left V 2 bases short and J 4 bases short, with 15 bases between. The CDR3 is made up of 16 amino acids. CDR3 bases: TGTGCTAGTGGTTTGATGCCAGGGCAACTTAATCAGCCCCAGCATTTT. This codes for CASGLMPGQLNQPQHF.

This clonotype has only a few counts. V is TRBV7-6 and J is TRBJ2-1; no firm D call. CDR1 SGHVS and CDR2 FNYEAQ come from the germline V gene. V lost 8 bases and J lost 3, with 11 bases in between. This CDR3 spans 13 amino acids. The CDR3 DNA reads as TGTGCCAGCCGCGGCGGAATCTACAATGAGCAGTTCTTC. This translates into CASRGGIYNEQFF.

On this clonotype: A much larger clone differs from this one at a single base, so this may be a read error. The chain carries TRBV7-2 and TRBJ1-4; D is ambiguous. The CDR3 loop spans 14 amino acids. Germline values: CDR1 SGHTA, CDR2 FQGNSA. The CDR3 DNA reads TGTGCCAGCAGACCGGGCCCGGGTGAGGAAAAACTGTATTTT. Translated, it gives CASRPGPGEEKLYF.

The V gene is TRBV28, the J gene TRBJ2-7, with a possible D match to TRBD1 (6 bases). CDR3 length equals 13 residues. From germline, CDR1 is MDHEN and CDR2 SYDVKM. V dropped 0 bases and J dropped 4 bases, with 7 bases sitting between them. DNA for the CDR3: TGTGCCAGCAGTTTATGGGGACAATACGAGCAGTACGTC. It is translated as CASSLWGQYEQYV.

This clonotype came up many times. V gene TRBV7-2 combines with J gene TRBJ2-1; D may be TRBD2 (7 bases). V was clipped by 4 bases and J by 7 bases, with 11 bases between them. The CDR3 contains 13 residues. Germline CDR1 is SGHTA and CDR2 is FQGNSA. In DNA, the CDR3 is TGTGCCAGCAGCTCCGGGGGGCTAAATGAGCAGTTCTTC. Amino acids: CASSSGGLNEQFF.

This clonotype was counted a few times. The V gene is TRBV7-8, the J gene TRBJ2-3; 10 bases line up with TRBD2. Germline CDR1 reads SGHVS; CDR2 reads FQNEAQ. The CDR3 is 16 amino acids. V was pared by 2 bases and J by 4 bases, with 6 bases of the junction left unmatched. CDR3 bases: TGTGCCAGCAGCTTACTGTCAGCGGGGGGGGCAGATACGCAGTATTTT. Translated: CASSLLSAGGADTQYF.

J is TRBJ1-5 and V is TRBV7-2; weak D call: TRBD1 (5 bases). V was clipped by 0 bases and J by 1 base, with 13 bases between them. Germline loops: CDR1 SGHTA, CDR2 FQGNSA. This CDR3 is built from 17 residues. CDR3 nucleotides: TGTGCCAGCAGCTTAGCGGGGGAGGGAGTAAGCAATCAGCCCCAGCATTTT. Translated: CASSLAGEGVSNQPQHF.

The chain uses TRBV7-6 and TRBJ2-7, with D possibly being TRBD1 (5 bases). The CDR3 consists of 15 residues. Germline lookup yields CDR1 SGHVS and CDR2 FNYEAQ. The V end was cut by 1 base, the J end by 7 bases, with 17 bases between. DNA for the CDR3: TGTGCCAGCAGCTTAGGAGAGGACAACGCCCTGGAGCAGTACTTC. This sequence encodes CASSLGEDNALEQYF.

Only a few counts were recorded for this clonotype. The chain carries TRBV7-3 and TRBJ2-1; TRBD2 might be the D (6 bases). There are 15 residues in the CDR3. Germline assignment: CDR1 SGHTA and CDR2 FQGTGA. Between the trimmed V and J ends, which lost 0 bases and 6 bases, there was a span of 12 bases. The CDR3 here is CASSLTRRGSNEQFF. The CDR3 nucleotides are TGTGCCAGCAGCTTAACCCGCCGGGGGAGCAATGAGCAGTTCTTC.